These T cell receptor beta chains were read from a single sample in a study of cytomegalovirus exposure and HLA in healthy donors. Assay used: immunoSEQ multiplex PCR; TCRdb lists only in-frame clones, some missing. The profile covers 150,000 or so clones, with 70% to 75% appearing a single time and under 8.5% taken by the ten largest. The sample taken for sequencing was PBMCs. These receptors were obtained from a male donor in good health and CMV-seronegative. The CDR3 runs from the conserved cysteine through the conserved F or W. The D gene is left open where the match is weak. Not all rows give a size; the values are once, few, many and, for expanded clones, a class.

NA	TRBV11-1	TRBJ2-1	NA	CASSLVQGSEQFF	TGTGCCAGCAGCTTAGTCCAGGGTAGTGAGCAGTTCTTC
NA	TRBV6-5	TRBJ2-7	TRBD1	CASSYVQGAYEQYF	TGTGCCAGCAGTTACGTTCAGGGGGCTTACGAGCAGTACTTC
few	TRBV7-3	TRBJ2-2	NA	CASSLSATGSPGELFF	TGTGCCAGCAGCTTAAGCGCTACAGGGTCCCCCGGGGAGCTGTTTTTT
few	TRBV30	TRBJ2-2	NA	CAWTTDHWGGRSTGELFF	TGTGCCTGGACCACCGACCACTGGGGAGGCCGGAGCACCGGGGAGCTGTTTTTT
NA	TRBV4-2	TRBJ1-6	TRBD1	CASSLRGQGVNNSPLHF	TGTGCCAGCAGCCTAAGGGGACAGGGGGTGAATAATTCACCCCTCCACTTT
NA	TRBV27	TRBJ2-5	NA	CASSLRQGIIGQETQYF	TGTGCCAGCAGTTTAAGGCAGGGGATCATTGGCCAAGAGACCCAGTACTTC
NA	TRBV6-6	TRBJ2-7	NA	CASSYSETGNEQYF	TGTGCCAGCAGTTACTCTGAGACAGGTAACGAGCAGTACTTC
NA	TRBV6-1	TRBJ2-3	NA	CASSGSSTDTRYF	TGTGCCAGCAGTGGGTCATCCACAGATACGCGGTATTTT
NA	TRBV6-6	TRBJ1-2	NA	CASSSGGSPGYTF	TGTGCCAGCAGTTCCGGCGGGTCCCCTGGCTACACCTTC
NA	TRBV28	TRBJ2-1	TRBD2	CASSGTSGRDEQFF	TGTGCCAGCAGTGGGACTAGCGGGAGGGATGAGCAGTTCTTC
NA	TRBV27	TRBJ1-2	TRBD1	CASRPQGAFQGYTF	TGTGCCAGCAGACCACAGGGGGCGTTTCAAGGCTACACCTTC
NA	TRBV7-2	TRBJ2-3	NA	CASSSQGPTDTQYF	TGTGCCAGCAGCTCACAGGGTCCCACAGATACGCAGTATTTT
NA	TRBV18	TRBJ2-1	NA	CASSPEQGMSSYNEQFF	TGTGCCAGCTCACCCGAACAGGGTATGAGCTCCTACAATGAGCAGTTCTTC
NA	TRBV6-1	TRBJ2-7	NA	CASSELRVGPYEQYF	TGTGCCAGCAGTGAACTAAGGGTGGGGCCCTACGAGCAGTACTTC
NA	TRBV5-4	TRBJ2-7	TRBD1	CASSWDRGPKYEQYF	TGTGCCAGCAGCTGGGACAGGGGGCCTAAATACGAGCAGTACTTC
NA	TRBV30	TRBJ1-4	NA	CAWSDGNRFNEKLFF	TGTGCCTGGAGTGATGGAAACAGATTTAATGAAAAACTGTTTTTT
NA	TRBV15	TRBJ1-1	NA	CATSRDQRTEAFF	TGTGCCACCAGCAGAGATCAGCGGACTGAAGCTTTCTTT
NA	TRBV28	TRBJ1-6	TRBD1	CASSLGDRGNSPLHF	TGTGCCAGCAGTTTAGGAGACAGGGGTAATTCACCCCTCCACTTT
NA	TRBV5-4	TRBJ1-2	NA	CASSSKGDLYGYTF	TGTGCCAGCAGCTCGAAGGGGGACCTTTATGGCTACACCTTC
NA	TRBV7-2	TRBJ2-3	NA	CASSPTGTDTQYF	TGTGCCAGCAGTCCCACAGGGACAGATACGCAGTATTTT
NA	TRBV4-1	TRBJ2-7	NA	CASSHLYGGYEQYF	TGCGCCAGCAGCCACCTATATGGGGGCTACGAGCAGTACTTC
NA	TRBV5-1	TRBJ1-1	NA	CASSPLTGQNTEAFF	TGCGCCAGCAGCCCCCTAACGGGACAGAACACTGAAGCTTTCTTT
NA	TRBV13	TRBJ1-1	TRBD1	CASSPDRATMNTEAFF	TGTGCCAGCAGCCCGGACAGGGCCACTATGAACACTGAAGCTTTCTTT
NA	TRBV27	TRBJ2-7	TRBD1	CASSRGRYEQYF	TGTGCCAGCAGCAGGGGGCGGTACGAGCAGTACTTC
NA	TRBV30	TRBJ1-1	NA	CAWRTHAGLAEAFF	TGTGCCTGGAGGACCCATGCGGGATTGGCTGAAGCTTTCTTT
NA	TRBV28	TRBJ2-2	TRBD1	CASRFPLSGTGFNSNTGELFF	TGTGCCAGCAGATTTCCCTTGTCCGGGACAGGTTTCAACTCGAACACCGGGGAGCTGTTTTTT
NA	TRBV15	TRBJ1-5	TRBD1	CATSRDRGQLNQPQHF	TGTGCCACCAGCAGAGATCGGGGACAGTTAAATCAGCCCCAGCATTTT
NA	TRBV6-6	TRBJ2-5	TRBD2	CASMGGSGETQYF	TGTGCCAGCATGGGCGGGAGCGGTGAGACCCAGTACTTC
NA	TRBV2	TRBJ1-3	TRBD1	CASSEAEGGEDQLSNTIYF	TGTGCCAGCAGTGAAGCGGAAGGGGGCGAAGATCAGCTTTCGAACACCATATATTTT
NA	TRBV28	TRBJ1-5	NA	CASLAGRNQPQHF	TGTGCCAGCCTCGCGGGGCGGAACCAGCCCCAGCATTTT
NA	TRBV9	TRBJ2-7	TRBD2	CASSAGGLSYEQYF	TGTGCCAGCAGCGCGGGGGGACTCTCCTACGAGCAGTACTTC
NA	TRBV7-2	TRBJ2-7	TRBD2	CASSLGLAGEGTYEQYF	TGTGCCAGCAGCTTAGGGCTAGCGGGAGAAGGCACCTACGAGCAGTACTTC
NA	TRBV11-1	TRBJ2-3	TRBD1	CASSLGQGAIDTQYF	TGTGCCAGCAGCTTGGGACAGGGGGCGATAGATACGCAGTATTTT
NA	TRBV27	TRBJ2-2	TRBD2	CASSPGASGATGELFF	TGTGCCAGCAGTCCCGGGGCTAGCGGGGCGACCGGGGAGCTGTTTTTT